This TCR beta chain was retrieved from a study of T cells after yellow fever vaccination. Study results and limitations: A secondary response was less intense yet reached its peak sooner, at day 5 versus 15.

TCRdb independently ran MiXCR on the 5' RACE reads; one entry per CDR3 protein. The sample lists over 110,000 distinct CDR3 sequences, 6.5% to 8.5% occurring once. Ten or more counts support this clonotype. Its antigen is unknown. CDR1 SNHLY and CDR2 FYNNEI come from the germline V gene. This CDR3 has 12 residues. V gave up 3 bases and J gave up 8 bases, with 10 bases separating them. This TCR was recovered from a man in his thirties or forties who received the YFV17D yellow fever vaccine. The sequencing used CD4+ T cells sorted from PBMCs, collected 5 days after the yellow fever booster vaccination. V is TRBV2 and J is TRBJ1-2; possible D gene TRBD1, 6 bases. This chain's CDR3 is CASSDSGTGYTF. As DNA, the CDR3 is TGTGCCAGCAGTGATTCAGGGACAGGCTACACCTTC.